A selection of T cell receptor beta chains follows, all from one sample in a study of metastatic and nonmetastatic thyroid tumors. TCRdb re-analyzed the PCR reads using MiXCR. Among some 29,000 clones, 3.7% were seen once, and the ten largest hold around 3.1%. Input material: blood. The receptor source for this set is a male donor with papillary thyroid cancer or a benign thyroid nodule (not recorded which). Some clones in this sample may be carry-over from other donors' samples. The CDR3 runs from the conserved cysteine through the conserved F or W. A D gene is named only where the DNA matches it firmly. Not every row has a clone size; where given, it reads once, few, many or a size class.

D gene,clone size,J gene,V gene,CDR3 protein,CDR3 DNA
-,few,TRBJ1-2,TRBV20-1,CSARAVLSPYGYTF,TGCAGTGCTAGAGCGGTACTGAGCCCCTATGGCTACACCTTC
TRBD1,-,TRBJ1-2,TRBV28,CANDSRGCLGYGYTF,TGTGCCAACGACAGCAGGGGGTGCCTCGGATATGGCTACACCTTC
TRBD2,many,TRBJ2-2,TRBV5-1,CASSLGTSGRPGELFF,TGCGCCAGCAGCTTGGGGACTAGCGGGAGGCCCGGGGAGCTGTTTTTT
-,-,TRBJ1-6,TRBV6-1,CASSGLREVGRNNSPLHF,TGTGCCAGCAGTGGCCTGAGGGAAGTAGGGAGAAATAATTCACCCCTCCACTTT
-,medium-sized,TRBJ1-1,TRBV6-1,CASRTRGTEAFF,TGTGCCAGCAGAACCAGGGGAACTGAAGCTTTCTTT
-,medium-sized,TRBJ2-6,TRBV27,CASSQTVANVLTF,TGTGCCAGCAGCCAGACGGTGGCCAACGTCCTGACTTTC
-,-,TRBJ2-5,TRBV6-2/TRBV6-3,CASSFLLGTSKMEETQYF,TGTGCCAGCAGCTTCCTATTGGGGACTTCAAAGATGGAAGAGACCCAGTACTTC
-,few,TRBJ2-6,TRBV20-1,CSARLLPGGANVLTF,TGCAGTGCTAGACTACTCCCGGGTGGGGCCAACGTCCTGACTTTC
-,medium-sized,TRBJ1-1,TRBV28,CASSLYLGHITEAFF,TGTGCCAGCAGTTTATACCTAGGGCATATTACTGAAGCTTTCTTT
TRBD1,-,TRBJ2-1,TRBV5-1,CASSLQGVEQFF,TGCGCCAGCAGCTTGCAGGGGGTGGAGCAGTTCTTC
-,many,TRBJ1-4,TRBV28,CASTGEGEKLFF,TGTGCCAGCACCGGGGAGGGGGAAAAACTGTTTTTT
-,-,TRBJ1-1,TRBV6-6,CASSYSKGPASEAFF,TGTGCCAGCAGTTACTCGAAAGGTCCCGCCTCAGAAGCTTTCTTT
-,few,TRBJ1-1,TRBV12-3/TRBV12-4,CASSLGKMNTEAFF,TGTGCCAGCAGTTTGGGAAAAATGAACACTGAAGCTTTCTTT
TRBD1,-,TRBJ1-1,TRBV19,CASSMDRALEAFF,TGTGCCAGTAGTATGGACAGGGCCCTTGAAGCTTTCTTT
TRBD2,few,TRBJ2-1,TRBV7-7,CASSPGTSEGNEQFF,TGTGCCAGCAGCCCCGGGACTAGCGAAGGCAATGAGCAGTTCTTC
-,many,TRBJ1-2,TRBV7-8,CASTPDGGNYGYTF,TGTGCCAGCACCCCCGACGGGGGGAACTATGGCTACACCTTC
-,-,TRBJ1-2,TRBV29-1,CSAGTVDYGYTF,TGCAGCGCCGGGACCGTAGACTATGGCTACACCTTC
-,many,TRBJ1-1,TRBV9,CASSVEGLGEAFF,TGTGCCAGCAGCGTCGAGGGTTTGGGTGAAGCTTTCTTT
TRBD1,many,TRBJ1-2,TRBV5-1,CASSSLQGPFGGYGYTF,TGCGCCAGCAGCTCCCTACAGGGGCCCTTCGGGGGCTATGGCTACACCTTC
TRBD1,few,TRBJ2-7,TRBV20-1,CSANVTNRGSSEQYF,TGCAGTGCCAACGTGACCAACAGGGGGTCTTCCGAGCAGTACTTC
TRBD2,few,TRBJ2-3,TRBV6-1,CASSDIRGFLSGRALEDTQYF,TGTGCCAGCAGTGATATCCGGGGGTTTTTAAGCGGGAGGGCCCTGGAAGATACGCAGTATTTT
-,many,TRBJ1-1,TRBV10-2,CASSDNQGLSEAFF,TGCGCCAGCAGTGACAACCAGGGATTGTCTGAAGCTTTCTTT
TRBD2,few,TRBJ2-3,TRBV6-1,CASRTSGRTDTQYF,TGTGCCAGCAGGACTAGCGGGAGGACAGATACGCAGTATTTT
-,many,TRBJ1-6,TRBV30,CAWTDGPGDSPLHF,TGTGCCTGGACGGACGGCCCTGGGGATTCACCCCTCCACTTT
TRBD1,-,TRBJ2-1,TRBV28,CASSTPGTGYNEQFF,TGTGCCAGCAGTACTCCCGGGACAGGATACAATGAGCAGTTCTTC
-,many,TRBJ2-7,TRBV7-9,CASDGETEGTYEQYF,TGTGCCAGCGACGGGGAGACAGAGGGTACCTACGAGCAGTACTTC
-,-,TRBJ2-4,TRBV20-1,CSARVLAKNIQYF,TGCAGTGCTAGAGTCCTAGCCAAAAACATTCAGTACTTC
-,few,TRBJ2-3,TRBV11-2,CASSLVVWGTDTQYF,TGTGCCAGCAGCTTAGTAGTTTGGGGCACAGATACGCAGTATTTT
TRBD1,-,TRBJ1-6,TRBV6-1,CASSQPLGTGWSPLHF,TGTGCCAGCAGTCAGCCCTTAGGGACAGGGTGGTCACCCCTCCACTTT
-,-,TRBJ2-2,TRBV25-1,CASSRGEDTGELFF,TGTGCCAGCAGTAGAGGGGAGGACACCGGGGAGCTGTTTTTT
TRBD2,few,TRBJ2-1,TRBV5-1,CASSFGGSDNEQFF,TGCGCCAGCAGCTTTGGCGGGAGTGACAATGAGCAGTTCTTC
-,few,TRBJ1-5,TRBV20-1,CSATPRSGDPQHF,TGCAGTGCTACGCCCAGGTCGGGAGACCCCCAGCATTTT
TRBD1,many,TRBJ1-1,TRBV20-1,CSARISGGLREAFF,TGCAGTGCTAGAATCTCAGGGGGCTTGCGGGAAGCTTTCTTT
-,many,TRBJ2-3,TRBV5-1,CASSLGDGGGADTQYF,TGCGCCAGCAGCTTGGGCGACGGAGGTGGAGCAGATACGCAGTATTTT
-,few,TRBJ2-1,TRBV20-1,CSASGGEWGSRNNEQFF,TGCAGTGCTAGTGGAGGGGAATGGGGGAGTAGGAACAATGAGCAGTTCTTC
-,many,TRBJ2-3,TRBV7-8,CASRPVAGTDTQYF,TGTGCCAGCAGGCCCGTCGCGGGCACAGATACGCAGTATTTT
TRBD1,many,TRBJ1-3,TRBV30,CAWSVPDRVLTGNTIYF,TGTGCCTGGAGTGTACCGGACAGGGTTCTGACTGGAAACACCATATATTTT
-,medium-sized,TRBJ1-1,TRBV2,CASSPRGKDTEAFF,TGTGCCAGCAGTCCCCGCGGGAAGGACACTGAAGCTTTCTTT
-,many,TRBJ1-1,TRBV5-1,CASSFNRDAEAFF,TGCGCCAGCAGCTTCAACAGGGACGCTGAAGCTTTCTTT